The next 14 T cell receptor beta chains were all read from a single sample in a study of shared clonotypes between healthy human individuals. Measured with immunoSEQ multiplex PCR; TCRdb has only the in-frame clones, and not every one. The repertoire holds about 2 million clones, with 90% to 95% as singletons. Sequenced input: naive CD4+ T cells sorted from blood. Specified subset: CD45RA+ positively selected. The receptors come from a man younger than 30 in good health.

The sample holds a few counts of this clone. Relative to the germline gene, one junction end is altered; a read error may explain this. The chain joins TRBV2 to TRBJ1-6; 9 nucleotides agree with TRBD1. CDR1 and CDR2 (germline): SNHLY, FYNNEI. The CDR3 sequence is 14 residues long. CDR3 in amino acids: CAGRQGVGSSPLHF. The CDR3 bases are TGTGCCGGCAGACAGGGGGTAGGGTCTTCACCCCTCCACTTT.

V gene TRBV7-3 combines with J gene TRBJ2-5; 12 bases line up with TRBD2. After removal of 7 bases from V and 4 bases from J, the junction contained 4 bases not matched to a gene. The CDR3 covers 14 residues. CDR1 and CDR2 from the germline V gene are SGHTA and FQGTGA. The CDR3 coding sequence is TGTGCCAGCACCCCTAGCGGGAGGGGAGAGACCCAGTACTTC. Its protein product is CASTPSGRGETQYF.

The V and J genes are TRBV5-1 and TRBJ2-5; TRBD2 aligns across 9 bases. Looked up from germline, CDR1 is SGHRS and CDR2 is YFSETQ. With 2 bases clipped from V and 4 bases from J, the junction kept 6 bases outside the gene matches. The CDR3 is 15 residues long. For the CDR3, the DNA is TGCGCCAGCAGCTTAAATAGCGGGAGCCTAGAGACCCAGTACTTC. This encodes CASSLNSGSLETQYF. The complete variable domain, with remaining parts taken from reference TRBV5-1 and TRBJ2-5, reads KAGVTQTPRYLIKTRGQQVTLSCSPISGHRSVSWYQQTPGQGLQFLFEYFSETQRNKGNFPGRFSGRQFSNSRSEMNVSTLELGDSALYLCASSLNSGSLETQYFGPGTRLLVL.

A word on this clone: The same CDR3 also results from other DNA sequences found in this sample. The chain recombines TRBV6-1 with TRBJ1-2, with unresolved D. Trimming shortened V by 6 bases and J by 1 base, and 9 bases separated the two germline ends. Germline assignment: CDR1 MNHNS and CDR2 SASEGT. CDR3 size: 13 residues. DNA of the CDR3: TGTGCCAGCAGCTCGGACGGTAACTATGGCTACACCTTC. This translates into CASSSDGNYGYTF.

This clone was seen a single time. The chain couples TRBV30 to TRBJ2-7; TRBD1 matches 7 bases. Germline CDR1 and CDR2: GTSNPN and SVGIG (reference sequence). V lost 3 bases, J lost 5 bases, and 4 bases stayed unmatched. There are 12 residues in the CDR3. CDR3 region: CAWSKQGNEQYF. CDR3 nucleotides: TGTGCCTGGAGCAAACAGGGGAACGAGCAGTACTTC. Combining the CDR3 with reference TRBV30 and TRBJ2-7 gives the whole variable domain SQTIHQWPATLVQPVGSPLSLECTVEGTSNPNLYWYRQAAGRGLQLLFYSVGIGQISSEVPQNLSASRPQDRQFILSSKKLLLSDSGFYLCAWSKQGNEQYFGPGTRLTVT.

This clone has only one observation. The same CDR3 also results from other DNA sequences found in this sample. The V and J genes are TRBV28 and TRBJ2-7; D gene ambiguous. V lost 0 bases to trimming and J lost 1 base, with 7 bases between them. The germline V gene encodes CDR1 MDHEN and CDR2 SYDVKM. The CDR3 extends over 14 amino acids. In nucleotides, the CDR3 is TGTGCCAGCAGTTTATGGGGCAGTTCCTACGAGCAGTACTTC. The encoded protein is CASSLWGSSYEQYF.

CDR3 protein: CASSYPPGTGDSPLHF. CDR3 sequence (DNA): TGTGCCAGCAGTTACCCTCCCGGGACAGGGGATTCACCCCTCCACTTT. The V and J genes are TRBV6-5 and TRBJ1-6, with 10 bases fitting TRBD1. Unmatched junction bases numbered 6, after V lost 2 bases and J lost 8 bases. CDR3 length equals 16 residues. Per germline, CDR1 MNHEY and CDR2 SVGAGI.

The chain uses TRBV5-1 and TRBJ2-1; 7 bases are a match to TRBD2. The CDR3 is 16 residues long. J was trimmed by 8 bases and V by 5 bases; bases with no gene match: 16. The germline gives CDR1 SGHRS, CDR2 YFSETQ. This CDR3 reads CASRTGNAGEWDEQFF. The CDR3 DNA sequence: TGCGCCAGCAGAACGGGGAATGCGGGAGAATGGGATGAGCAGTTCTTC.

Details on this clone: This CDR3 is also generated by other DNA sequences in the sample. The chain employs TRBV7-2 and TRBJ2-3; possible D gene TRBD1, 5 bases. Germline loops: CDR1 SGHTA, CDR2 FQGNSA. This CDR3 has 15 amino acids. V lost 2 bases and J lost 2, with 11 bases in between. CDR3 nucleotide sequence: TGTGCCAGCAGCTTAAGGGGCGGTACCACAGATACGCAGTATTTT. Translating gives CASSLRGGTTDTQYF.

The genes are TRBV6-5 and TRBJ2-5, with D uncertain. The germline CDR1 and CDR2 sequences are MNHEY and SVGAGI. This CDR3 has 12 amino acids. V was cut by 5 bases and J by 7 bases, with 11 bases left in between. CDR3 region: CASSQTLGTQYF. The DNA for the CDR3 is TGTGCCAGCAGTCAAACCCTCGGGACCCAGTACTTC.

The genes are TRBV6-6 and TRBJ2-3; D ambiguous. CDR1 is MNHNY and CDR2 is SVGAGI in the germline V gene (reference sequence). Trimming left V 5 bases short and J 1 base short, with 4 bases between. The CDR3 length is 12 residues. CDR3 DNA: TGTGCCAGCAGTCTTGGCACAGATACGCAGTATTTT. It translates to CASSLGTDTQYF.

The chain couples TRBV5-1 to TRBJ1-3; D unclear. Looked up from germline, CDR1 is SGHRS and CDR2 is YFSETQ. CDR3 size: 15 residues. V was pared by 1 base and J by 0 bases, with 8 bases between. CDR3: CASSLLPDSGNTIYF. CDR3 nucleotide sequence: TGCGCCAGCAGCTTGTTACCGGACTCTGGAAACACCATATATTTT. Based on the CDR3 plus reference TRBV5-1 and TRBJ1-3, the full variable domain is KAGVTQTPRYLIKTRGQQVTLSCSPISGHRSVSWYQQTPGQGLQFLFEYFSETQRNKGNFPGRFSGRQFSNSRSEMNVSTLELGDSALYLCASSLLPDSGNTIYFGEGSWLTVV.

V is TRBV30 and J is TRBJ1-2; D might be TRBD1 (6 bases). Germline-derived CDR1 and CDR2 are GTSNPN and SVGIG (reference sequence). V shed 0 bases and J shed 2 bases, with 10 bases lying between them. The CDR3 is 14 residues long. The DNA of the CDR3 is TGTGCCTGGAGTGTACAGGGCCGGAACTATGGCTACACCTTC. It is translated as CAWSVQGRNYGYTF.

Remarks on this clone: This may stem from a read error, because a much larger clone lies one nucleotide away. Distinct nucleotide sequences in the sample also encode this CDR3. The chain is built from TRBV11-2 and TRBJ1-5; 8 nucleotides agree with TRBD1. Germline CDR1 is SGHAT and CDR2 is FQNNGV. This CDR3 region has 14 residues. The CDR3 sequence: CASSSGQGNQPQHF. The CDR3 DNA reads as TGTGCCAGCAGCTCCGGACAGGGCAATCAGCCTCAGCATTTT.